These T cell receptor beta chains were read from a single sample in a study of blood T cell repertoires in COVID-19. TCRdb's copy holds only in-frame clones and misses some; the assay was immunoSEQ multiplex PCR. This table has 150,000 or so clones, about four fifths appearing once. The sample taken for sequencing was peripheral blood. These receptor sequences come from a man aged 55 to 70 with active or convalescent COVID-19. The CDR3 runs from the conserved cysteine through the conserved F or W. D genes are given only for firm matches. Some rows mark clone size as missing; the rest say once, few, many or name a class of expanded clone.

v_gene	d_gene	abundance	j_gene	CDR3aa	CDR3nt
TRBV20-1	.	.	TRBJ2-3	CSASPPSTDTQYF	TGCAGTGCTAGTCCCCCTAGCACAGATACGCAGTATTTT
TRBV19	TRBD1	few	TRBJ1-6	CASSKAALTGVGNSPLHF	TGTGCCAGTAGTAAGGCCGCATTAACAGGGGTTGGGAATTCACCCCTCCACTTT
TRBV18	TRBD1	.	TRBJ1-5	CASSPAYLRDRGGKPQHF	TGTGCCAGCTCACCTGCATACCTACGGGACAGGGGAGGGAAGCCCCAGCATTTT
TRBV18	.	.	TRBJ2-3	CASSQIPTDTQYF	TGTGCCAGCTCGCAGATCCCCACAGATACGCAGTATTTT
TRBV3-1/TRBV3-2	.	.	TRBJ1-2	CASSQGLITGNGYTF	TGTGCCAGCAGCCAAGGGCTCATTACGGGGAATGGCTACACCTTC
TRBV5-6	TRBD1	.	TRBJ1-1	CASSLSTGNVGAFF	TGTGCCAGCAGCTTGTCGACAGGGAATGTAGGGGCTTTCTTT
TRBV5-1	TRBD2	once	TRBJ2-1	CASSLVLAGGHNEQFF	TGCGCCAGCAGCTTGGTACTAGCGGGAGGACACAATGAGCAGTTCTTC
TRBV5-6	TRBD2	.	TRBJ2-3	CASSSSGGGDTQYF	TGTGCCAGCAGCTCTAGCGGTGGGGGAGATACGCAGTATTTT
TRBV5-1	.	once	TRBJ2-2	CASSLEPGWWSGELFF	TGCGCCAGCAGCTTGGAACCAGGGTGGTGGTCCGGGGAGCTGTTTTTT
TRBV3-1/TRBV3-2	TRBD1	.	TRBJ1-4	CASSPLRDAGQGANKGKLFF	TGTGCCAGCAGCCCCCTCCGAGATGCTGGACAGGGGGCGAATAAAGGAAAACTGTTTTTT
TRBV9	TRBD1	once	TRBJ1-1	CASSGTGGRAEAFF	TGTGCCAGCAGCGGGACAGGGGGCCGTGCTGAAGCTTTCTTT
TRBV2	.	.	TRBJ2-7	CASSEPTGNSYEQYF	TGTGCCAGCAGTGAACCCACAGGGAACTCCTACGAGCAGTACTTC
TRBV25-1	.	once	TRBJ2-6	CASSESGTSGANVLTF	TGTGCCAGCAGTGAATCTGGGACTTCTGGGGCCAACGTCCTGACTTTC
TRBV28	.	few	TRBJ1-2	CASTPQGNYGYTF	TGTGCCAGCACTCCACAGGGTAACTATGGCTACACCTTC
TRBV6-6	TRBD1	.	TRBJ2-1	CASSGQGSNEQFF	TGTGCCAGCTCGGGACAGGGTAGCAATGAGCAGTTCTTC
TRBV19	TRBD1	.	TRBJ1-1	CASSPGQGLNTEAFF	TGTGCCAGTAGTCCAGGACAGGGCCTGAACACTGAAGCTTTCTTT
TRBV7-9	TRBD1	.	TRBJ1-5	CATGQDHHAGPQHF	TGTGCCACCGGACAGGACCATCATGCGGGGCCCCAGCATTTT
TRBV2	TRBD1	.	TRBJ1-4	CASSGSGTGGSSNEKLFF	TGTGCCAGCAGTGGGTCTGGGACAGGGGGCTCATCTAATGAAAAACTGTTTTTT
TRBV6-5	.	.	TRBJ1-3	CASSYAGVGNTIYF	TGTGCCAGCAGTTACGCGGGAGTTGGAAACACCATATATTTT
TRBV14	.	.	TRBJ1-2	CASSPGDGWKYGYTF	TGTGCCAGCAGCCCCGGGGATGGATGGAAGTATGGCTACACCTTC
TRBV5-1	TRBD1	.	TRBJ1-4	CASSLGGQGSGKLFF	TGCGCCAGCAGCTTGGGGGGACAGGGGAGTGGAAAACTGTTTTTT
TRBV6-6	.	.	TRBJ1-2	CASSYSQGPLYGYTF	TGTGCCAGCAGTTACTCGCAGGGGCCCCTCTATGGCTACACCTTC
TRBV18	.	.	TRBJ1-5	CASSPTGQNSNQPQHF	TGTGCCAGCTCGCCCACCGGACAGAATAGCAATCAGCCCCAGCATTTT
TRBV18	TRBD2	.	TRBJ2-3	CASSPPQRGSTDTQYF	TGTGCCAGCTCACCCCCACAGCGGGGAAGCACAGATACGCAGTATTTT
TRBV27	TRBD1	.	TRBJ1-2	CASRRIQGESFGYTF	TGTGCCAGCAGGAGGATACAGGGGGAGTCGTTTGGCTACACCTTC
TRBV19	.	few	TRBJ1-1	CASSPRRTVEAFF	TGTGCCAGTAGTCCCCGACGGACAGTTGAAGCTTTCTTT
TRBV5-1	.	.	TRBJ1-5	CASSLSGSNQPQHF	TGCGCCAGCAGCTTGTCGGGGAGCAATCAGCCCCAGCATTTT
TRBV3-1/TRBV3-2	.	.	TRBJ1-1	CASTSTAGRTEAFF	TGTGCCAGCACCTCAACTGCCGGGAGGACTGAAGCTTTCTTT
TRBV7-9	.	once	TRBJ1-2	CASSLAGGAGYTF	TGTGCCAGCAGCTTAGCGGGAGGTGCGGGCTACACCTTC
TRBV5-1	TRBD2	few	TRBJ2-5	CASSLSGRYQETQYF	TGCGCCAGCAGCCTTAGCGGGAGGTACCAAGAGACCCAGTACTTC
TRBV3-1/TRBV3-2	TRBD1	.	TRBJ1-3	CASSPPGQGFGNTIYF	TGTGCCAGCAGCCCCCCGGGACAGGGGTTTGGAAACACCATATATTTT
TRBV25-1	TRBD1	few	TRBJ2-2	CASSESPGQGANTGELFF	TGTGCCAGCAGTGAATCCCCCGGACAGGGTGCGAACACCGGGGAGCTGTTTTTT
TRBV19	.	few	TRBJ1-5	CASSPGEVRGNQPQHF	TGTGCCAGTAGTCCAGGAGAGGTCCGGGGGAATCAGCCCCAGCATTTT
TRBV10-3	.	.	TRBJ2-2	CAISGEFPGELFF	TGTGCCATCAGTGGAGAGTTCCCCGGGGAGCTGTTTTTT
TRBV5-4	.	.	TRBJ2-1	CASSPRGSYNEQFF	TGTGCCAGCAGCCCCAGGGGTTCCTACAATGAGCAGTTCTTC
TRBV19	TRBD1	once	TRBJ1-5	CASSGTANQPQHF	TGTGCCAGTAGTGGGACAGCCAATCAGCCCCAGCATTTT
TRBV6-5	.	.	TRBJ2-2	CASRPRVGNTGELFF	TGTGCCAGCAGACCCAGGGTAGGGAACACCGGGGAGCTGTTTTTT
TRBV2	TRBD1	few	TRBJ1-5	CASRPDRGNNQPQHF	TGTGCCAGCAGGCCCGACAGGGGGAACAATCAGCCCCAGCATTTT
TRBV4-1	.	.	TRBJ2-4	CASSQGGAKNIQYF	TGCGCCAGCAGCCAGGGGGGAGCCAAAAACATTCAGTACTTC
TRBV3-1/TRBV3-2	TRBD1	once	TRBJ1-6	CASSQAHLISRGIRSPLHF	TGTGCCAGCAGCCAAGCCCATCTAATCTCCAGGGGGATTCGGTCACCCCTCCACTTT
TRBV5-1	TRBD2	.	TRBJ2-1	CASSLDAGGRALVF	TGCGCCAGCAGCTTGGATGCGGGAGGGCGGGCTTTGGTCTTC
TRBV18	.	.	TRBJ1-4	CASSPLAPPDEKLFF	TGTGCCAGCTCACCACTTGCACCCCCGGATGAAAAACTGTTTTTT
TRBV29-1	.	.	TRBJ1-2	CSVDSVDGYTF	TGCAGCGTTGATTCGGTGGATGGCTACACCTTC
TRBV20-1	TRBD2	.	TRBJ2-5	CSASWGGSQETQYF	TGCAGTGCTAGTTGGGGGGGGTCTCAAGAGACCCAGTACTTC
TRBV3-1/TRBV3-2	.	many	TRBJ2-6	CASTPRPPGAGANVLTF	TGTGCCAGCACCCCTAGACCCCCCGGGGCTGGGGCCAACGTCCTGACTTTC
TRBV28	.	.	TRBJ2-7	CASVPGGRDEQYF	TGTGCCAGCGTTCCAGGGGGGAGAGACGAGCAGTACTTC
TRBV4-2	TRBD2	.	TRBJ2-3	CASSQEASGGTDTQYF	TGTGCCAGCAGCCAAGAAGCTAGCGGGGGGACAGATACGCAGTATTTT
TRBV6-6	TRBD1	.	TRBJ1-2	CASRRDREGYGYTF	TGTGCCAGCAGGAGGGACAGGGAAGGCTATGGCTACACCTTC
TRBV3-1/TRBV3-2	.	.	TRBJ2-3	CASSLGLNTQYF	TGTGCCAGCAGCTTGGGCCTGAATACGCAGTATTTT
TRBV19	.	.	TRBJ2-3	CASSTRGVGTPDTQYF	TGTGCCAGTAGTACGCGCGGGGTCGGAACCCCAGATACGCAGTATTTT
TRBV10-3	.	.	TRBJ1-2	CAISAGRDSSGYTF	TGTGCCATCAGTGCGGGCAGGGACTCTTCTGGCTACACCTTC
TRBV27	.	.	TRBJ2-5	CASSPRRQETQYF	TGTGCCAGCAGTCCCAGGAGGCAAGAGACCCAGTACTTC
TRBV7-9	TRBD2	.	TRBJ2-7	CASSRGGNRYEQYF	TGTGCCAGCAGCCGCGGGGGGAATCGGTACGAGCAGTACTTC
TRBV19	TRBD1	.	TRBJ2-5	CASSTRTGVHETQYF	TGTGCCAGTAGTACCCGGACAGGGGTTCATGAGACCCAGTACTTC
TRBV7-7	.	.	TRBJ2-2	CAGGERDRNTGELFF	TGTGCCGGAGGGGAACGGGACAGGAACACCGGGGAGCTGTTTTTT
TRBV5-1	.	once	TRBJ1-2	CASSLQGWRGYTF	TGCGCCAGCAGCTTACAGGGTTGGCGAGGCTACACCTTC
TRBV18	.	few	TRBJ2-7	CASSAGDSYEQYF	TGTGCCAGCTCAGCCGGGGACTCCTACGAGCAGTACTTC
TRBV6-5	TRBD1	.	TRBJ1-3	CATLRDSSGNTIYF	TGTGCCACCCTACGGGACAGCTCTGGAAACACCATATATTTT
TRBV3-1/TRBV3-2	TRBD1	.	TRBJ1-3	CASSQDPGQGAGGNTIYF	TGTGCCAGCAGCCAAGATCCCGGACAGGGGGCGGGTGGAAACACCATATATTTT
TRBV7-9	TRBD2	once	TRBJ2-1	CASSLALAGAPHNEQFF	TGTGCCAGCAGCTTAGCCCTAGCGGGGGCCCCCCACAATGAGCAGTTCTTC